The following is a T cell receptor beta chain sequence with its context. Antigen: not known. Barcoded TCR alpha and TCR beta cDNA libraries with UMIs came from 5'RACE using constant-segment primers. TCRdb re-called the 5' RACE reads with MiXCR, one entry per CDR3 protein. The sample carries hundreds of thousands of distinct CDR3 sequences, roughly a fifth recorded once. CDR1 is KGHSH and CDR2 is LQKENI in the germline V gene. V gave up 6 bases and J gave up 2 bases, with 19 bases separating them. The CDR3 extends over 16 amino acids. This entry belongs to a study of T-cell memory formation after mild COVID-19. Study-wide results and caveats: Balance between CD4 and CD8 was seen in clones contracting day 15 to 85, and a CD4+ lean was seen in later expanders. The appearance of some responding clones in pre-infection memory suggested that cross-reactive memory joined.

This TCR was recovered from an adult woman who had mild COVID-19 (a few samples of this study predate the infection). Cell type and time point are not known. Material: PBMCs or a T cell subset sorted from them (not recorded which). This chain joins TRBV18 and TRBJ1-1; D remains unclear. The DNA of the CDR3 is TGTGCCAGCTCCGAGGTGGAAGGGCTTCCCAACACTGAAGCTTTCTTT. Protein sequence: CASSEVEGLPNTEAFF.